This T cell receptor beta chain was identified during a study of identical twins. TCRdb re-derived calls from the 5' RACE reads in MiXCR, one entry per CDR3 protein. Among around 490,000 distinct CDR3 sequences listed, roughly 13% were seen once. V was trimmed by 6 bases and J by 4 bases, leaving 10 bases between them. Looked up from germline, CDR1 is SQVTM and CDR2 is ANQGSEA. The length of the CDR3 is 11 residues. This clonotype was detected only a few times. This same sample was also part of a study on yellow fever vaccine responses in identical twins.

The sequence came from a young woman in good health. This chain uses TRBV29-1 with TRBJ2-7, with no clear D. Sequencing used CD4+ T cells sorted from blood. CDR3 protein: CSVAYTYEQYF. Written as DNA, the CDR3 is TGCAGCGTCGCCTATACTTACGAGCAGTACTTC.